The present T cell receptor (beta chain) was sequenced within a study of shared clonotypes between healthy human individuals (dated by TCRdb to 2020 to 2021). Concerning the study at large: Two women and a few men aged 18 to 49 years were included in the cohort. For each donor, CD4 naive and CD4 memory were each given three plates, CD8 naive was given two plates, and CD8 memory was given one plate. To estimate repertoire size and how much clonotype sharing occurs between individuals, the study deeply sequenced the blood TCR repertoires of a handful of healthy adults. Different laboratories and diverse techniques were used to prepare libraries and sequence TCR repertoires, to increase sequencing depth and limit assay-specific biases. Leukapheresis yielded between about 0.8 and 8.9 billion PBMCs per donor. What the work shows at the level of the full study, not this receptor alone: Across a handful of donors, about 5% of naive CD4, more than 3% of naive CD8, 2.3% of memory CD4, and over 0.35% of memory CD8 clonotypes were shared. Pairwise subsampling led to the expectation that sequencing depth would affect the degree of clonotype sharing among donors. Incomplete sequencing was indicated by rarefaction of sorted-subset datasets, despite the large sequencing depth. Clonotypes shared by all four sorted-subset donors showed higher generation probabilities than non-shared clonotypes. Sampling was restricted to blood, and TCR repertoires in tissue are likely to differ from TCR repertoires in blood. Naive subsets generally had larger estimated clonotype richness than memory subsets did. The small number of donors limited the genetic and exposure-history diversity represented.

V loses 0 bases at its end and J loses 0 bases; junction bases beyond the gene matches: 11. Based on the germline V gene (reference sequence), the CDR1 and CDR2 sequences are SGHKS and YYEKEE. The CDR3 has 19 amino acids, counting the end cysteine and phenylalanine. The retained sequence is limited to the CDR3, 57 bases, with the frame set at the first base. Comments on this clone: The antigen it binds to is not known. Within one base of it there is no much larger clone, and no base qualities were kept.

Donors were healthy HIV-negative adults with no recently reported acute infections or vaccinations. Every donor was a Caucasian adult residing in Nashville, Tennessee, USA. CD4+ T cells were enriched through magnetic negative selection, after which naive cells were positively selected on CD45RA and the remaining negative fraction served as the memory subset. Blood was obtained by leukapheresis, after which PBMCs were separated by Ficoll-Histopaque density gradient centrifugation and cryopreserved in liquid nitrogen vapor phase. Analytical flow cytometry was used to check the purity and quantity of each magnetically sorted T cell population. From each sorted fraction, genomic DNA was isolated and quantified by UV absorbance on a Nanodrop 2000c. TCR CDR3 regions were amplified from genomic DNA by multiplex PCR using the deep immunoSEQ assay. Extracted genomic DNA from each cell subset was spread evenly across all wells of several immunoSEQ 96-well plates, with each plate serving as a replicate. Each replicate PCR for sorted subsets received around 200 ng genomic DNA, equal to about 30,000 T cell genomes. Purified libraries were quantified with a Qubit 3.0 fluorometer, sized on a Bioanalyzer 2100, and re-quantified with the KAPA Library Quantification kit. Every immunoSEQ 96-well plate was sequenced on a separate single-read 150-cycle Illumina NextSeq 550 flow cell. The published analysis was carried out like this. The immunoSEQ output contained only junctional sequences without quality scores, so filtering could not match that applied to full-length reads. Sequences were annotated with PyIR, a Python wrapper for IgBLAST v1.9, using IMGT germline references to assign V/J genes and CDR3. Reads were removed for weak V/J assignments (E-value above 1e-6), missing CDR3, stop codons, out-of-frame junctions, or ambiguous translated residues. V3J clonotypes were defined as sequences sharing the same inferred V gene, J gene, and CDR3 amino acid sequence. Percentage overlap between repertoires was computed as shared unique clonotypes divided by the size of the smaller repertoire. RTK rarefaction, the Chao1 estimator, and Recon v2.1 estimates of unobserved clonotypes were used to assess repertoire richness. OLGA was used to compute generation probabilities for all TCRbeta clonotypes that the gDNA method yielded from a few donors. TCRdb re-hosts the immuneACCESS table, in-frame sequences only. Its copies lack some clones; in the studies checked, an unresolved V gene accounts for under half of them, and the cause for the rest is not known. That table gives V, J and clone size, and the DNA gave D and trimming. Present in this sample are about 1.5 million clones, approximately 98% of which were seen just once. The ten most abundant clones make up around 0.47% of the sample.

The TCR sequence derives from a man aged 30-40 years in good health. The receptor chain draws on TRBV5-5 and TRBJ2-7; the central 11 bases match TRBD2. Input material: naive CD4+ T cells sorted from blood. This specimen's cell subset or site label, per the study, means: CD45RA+ positively selected. The DNA is TGTGCCAGCAGCTTGGTGATAGCGGGAGGGGGCTTGAGCTCCTACGAGCAGTACTTC. This translates into CASSLVIAGGGLSSYEQYF.